This T cell receptor beta chain stems from a study of beta chain features in type 1 diabetes. Germline loops: CDR1 SGHDN, CDR2 FVKESK. Trimming removed 4 bases at V and 3 bases at J, with 9 bases between. The CDR3 totals 13 residues. Regarding the study as a whole: Cells expressing TCR highly could be over-represented by cDNA sequencing. Within the patient group, naive, central memory and Treg TCRB repertoires appeared more similar to each other than within healthy donors. Shorter TCRB CDR3s, moderately but significantly so, marked every one of the four CD4+ subsets in Type 1 diabetes patients.

Reverse transcribing all isolated RNA meant expressed TCRB transcripts were sequenced. Assay: immunoSEQ multiplex PCR; the TCRdb copy retains only in-frame clones and omits some. This sample has hundreds of thousands of clones, with about 14% found just once. Sorted cells reached over 95% purity in every population. A word on this clone: Its matching antigen is unknown.

This chain links TRBV14 with TRBJ1-2; maybe TRBD1 (6 bases). This sequence was found in a man aged 18 to 29 in good health. Sequenced material: naive CD4+ T cells from blood. CDR3 loop: CASSRDNDYGYTF. CDR3 in DNA: TGTGCCAGCAGCCGGGACAATGACTATGGCTACACCTTC.